Below, 21 T cell receptor beta chains from the same sample are listed, as sequenced in a study of technical replicates of blood from a handful of donors. The protocol was immunoSEQ multiplex PCR, while the TCRdb copy is restricted to in-frame clones and leaves out a portion. The sample holds more than 60,000 clones, just under 95% seen once. Sequencing was carried out using T cells isolated from PBMCs. The source is a human donor in good health.

CDR3 amino acids: CASSPTGGPYNEQFF. CDR3 bases: TGCGCCAGCAGCCCGACAGGGGGCCCCTACAATGAGCAGTTCTTC. This chain uses TRBV5-1 with TRBJ2-1, with 10 bases that match TRBD1. Germline V CDR1 and CDR2: SGHRS, YFSETQ. The CDR3 is 15 amino acids. The V gene end was trimmed by 4 bases and the J gene end by 2 bases; junction bases not matched to a gene: 3.

This rearrangement joins TRBV19 to TRBJ2-7; 9 nucleotides align to TRBD2. Unmatched junction bases numbered 4, after V lost 7 bases and J lost 0 bases. Germline values: CDR1 LNHDA, CDR2 SQIVND (reference sequence). The CDR3 has 14 residues. DNA for the CDR3: TGTGCCAGTACCTCTAGCGGGAACTCCTACGAGCAGTACTTC. Its protein product is CASTSSGNSYEQYF.

The CDR3 is CASSEIGTGYGYTF. In nucleotides, the CDR3 is TGTGCCAGCAGTGAAATAGGGACAGGCTATGGCTACACCTTC. The chain joins TRBV2 to TRBJ1-2; TRBD1 matches 8 bases. Germline V gene data show CDR1 as SNHLY and CDR2 as FYNNEI. The CDR3 runs to 14 residues. The trim removed 2 bases at V and 4 bases at J, leaving 3 bases unmatched.

The rearrangement links TRBV4-1 to TRBJ2-7; the D is unclear. Trimming cost V 1 base and J 3 bases, with 13 bases left between them. Germline CDR1 reads MGHRA; CDR2 reads YSYEKL. CDR3 length: 15 residues. The CDR3 sequence is CASSQVIARNYEQYF. DNA for the CDR3: TGCGCCAGCAGCCAAGTAATAGCCCGAAACTACGAGCAGTACTTC.

The chain has TRBV6-5 and TRBJ1-2; D perhaps matches TRBD1 (6 bases). V was pared by 4 bases and J by 7 bases, with 10 bases between. Germline V lookup: CDR1 MNHEY, CDR2 SVGAGI. This CDR3 has 12 residues. CDR3 region: CASSLGGGGYTF. In DNA, the CDR3 is TGTGCCAGCAGTTTAGGGGGGGGTGGCTACACCTTC.

This chain connects TRBV13 to TRBJ2-1; 11 bases fit TRBD1. Germline lookup yields CDR1 PRHDT and CDR2 FYEKMQ (reference sequence). This CDR3 is 16 amino acids long. Trimming removed 7 bases from V and 4 bases from J; junction bases left unmatched: 9. The CDR3 DNA is TGTGCCAGCAATACACGGGACAGGGGGATATACAATGAGCAGTTCTTC. It encodes CASNTRDRGIYNEQFF.

The chain is built from TRBV6-5 and TRBJ2-7; 7 bases fit TRBD1. The CDR3 covers 14 residues. Germline V gives CDR1 MNHEY, CDR2 SVGAGI. V shed 5 bases and J 3 bases; nucleotides not matched to a gene: 7. CDR3 amino acids: CASSPDRVFYEQYF. CDR3 nucleotides: TGTGCCAGCAGTCCCGACAGGGTTTTCTACGAGCAGTACTTC.

The chain uses TRBV28 and TRBJ2-3, with 10 bases lining up with TRBD2. Germline-derived CDR1 and CDR2 are MDHEN and SYDVKM. The V gene end was trimmed by 5 bases and the J gene end by 7 bases; junction bases not matched to a gene: 9. The CDR3 is 15 amino acids. The CDR3 protein is CASSPLAGDSNTQYF. For the CDR3, the DNA is TGTGCCAGCAGTCCCCTAGCGGGAGACTCGAATACGCAGTATTTT.

J is TRBJ1-4 and V is TRBV6-5; perhaps TRBD1 as D (5 bases). From germline, CDR1 is MNHEY and CDR2 SVGAGI. V gave up 0 bases and J gave up 8 bases, with 13 bases separating them. The CDR3 is 15 residues long. CDR3: CASSYSMAGREKLFF. The CDR3 coding sequence is TGTGCCAGCAGTTACTCAATGGCGGGGCGCGAAAAACTGTTTTTT.

This sequence joins TRBV9 and TRBJ2-3, with D perhaps matching TRBD2 (6 bases). V was cut by 4 bases and J by 0 bases, with 15 bases left in between. Per germline, CDR1 SGDLS and CDR2 YYNGEE. The CDR3 totals 16 residues. CDR3 nucleotide sequence: TGTGCCAGCAGCATCCGGGGAGGCGGGAGCACAGATACGCAGTATTTT. It yields the protein CASSIRGGGSTDTQYF.

A single count supports this clone. The chain couples TRBV7-9 to TRBJ1-1; 8 bases agree with TRBD1. The V gene's germline CDR1 is SEHNR and CDR2 FQNEAQ (reference sequence). This CDR3 has 16 residues. The J segment lost 5 bases and the V segment lost 6 bases, leaving 14 bases of the junction unmatched. CDR3 region: CASSRTPGQGWTEAFF. The CDR3, as DNA: TGTGCCAGCAGTCGAACCCCCGGACAGGGATGGACTGAAGCTTTCTTT.

Concerning this clone: This specimen includes other DNA sequences encoding the same CDR3. The J gene is TRBJ2-7, the V gene TRBV5-1; D is unresolved. The CDR3 sequence is 13 residues long. Germline values: CDR1 SGHRS, CDR2 YFSETQ. Trimming took off 0 bases at V and 2 bases at J, with 6 bases between the two ends. The CDR3 region is CASSLAGPYEQYF. In DNA form, the CDR3 reads TGCGCCAGCAGCTTGGCTGGGCCCTACGAGCAGTACTTC.

The CDR3 DNA reads as TGTGCCAGCAGCCATTGGCCTCAGGTAGCGGGAGGGGGCGATGAGCAGTTCTTC. Encoded protein: CASSHWPQVAGGGDEQFF. V usage is TRBV14 and J usage is TRBJ2-1; TRBD2 matches 11 bases. Germline values: CDR1 SGHDN, CDR2 FVKESK. CDR3 length: 18 residues. Trimming removed 3 bases from V and 8 bases from J; junction bases left unmatched: 15.

The chain joins TRBV11-2 to TRBJ2-5; perhaps TRBD1 as D (7 bases). Trimming shortened V by 2 bases and J by 0 bases, and 13 bases separated the two germline ends. The germline gives CDR1 SGHAT, CDR2 FQNNGV. This CDR3 region has 16 residues. The CDR3 here is CASSLMGGQYQETQYF. Here the CDR3 DNA reads TGTGCCAGCAGCTTAATGGGGGGACAGTACCAAGAGACCCAGTACTTC.

This clone has only a few counts. CDR3 amino acids: CAWSANMNTEAFF. The CDR3 DNA follows: TGTGCCTGGAGTGCAAACATGAACACTGAAGCTTTCTTT. V gene TRBV30 combines with J gene TRBJ1-1; D ambiguous. Between the trimmed V and J ends, which lost 1 base and 0 bases, there was a span of 6 bases. The CDR3 consists of 13 residues. CDR1 is GTSNPN and CDR2 is SVGIG in the germline V gene (reference sequence).

The gene calls are TRBV27 and TRBJ2-7; TRBD2 matches at 8 bases. Germline V gene sequence: CDR1 MNHEY, CDR2 SMNVEV (reference sequence). This CDR3 has 14 residues. Trimming cost V 2 bases and J 0 bases; bases outside gene matches: 0. CDR3: CASSLGTSSYEQYF. The CDR3 nucleotides read TGTGCCAGCAGTTTAGGGACTAGCTCCTACGAGCAGTACTTC.

The chain recombines TRBV25-1 with TRBJ1-2; possible D gene TRBD1, 6 bases. V dropped 4 bases and J dropped 3 bases, with 15 bases sitting between them. CDR3 length: 15 amino acids. From germline, CDR1 is MGHDK and CDR2 SYGVNS. The chain's CDR3 is CASSGGQSKHYGYTF. The CDR3 DNA sequence: TGTGCCAGCAGTGGAGGACAGTCAAAACACTATGGCTACACCTTC.

This chain connects TRBV6-1 to TRBJ2-1; no definite D call. Germline CDR1 is MNHNS and CDR2 is SASEGT. The CDR3 consists of 13 residues. Trimming shortened V by 11 bases and J by 3 bases, and 14 bases separated the two germline ends. The CDR3 is CAGTKRGYNEQFF. In DNA, the CDR3 is TGTGCCGGAACAAAACGAGGCTACAATGAGCAGTTCTTC.

V and J are TRBV4-1 and TRBJ2-3; 9 bases fit TRBD1. The CDR3 runs 15 residues. CDR1 MGHRA and CDR2 YSYEKL come from the germline V gene. The ends lost 6 bases at V and 2 bases at J; junction bases unmatched: 6. CDR3 nucleotide sequence: TGCGCCAGCAGTCAATGGGACAGGGACACAGATACGCAGTATTTT. Its protein is CASSQWDRDTDTQYF.

The chain joins TRBV28 to TRBJ1-2, with D perhaps matching TRBD1 (5 bases). Germline CDR1 reads MDHEN; CDR2 reads SYDVKM. The length of the CDR3 is 14 residues. V lost 2 bases and J 8 bases, leaving 15 bases between the germline ends. The CDR3 protein is CASSLSGAPSGYTF. The CDR3 DNA sequence: TGTGCCAGCAGTTTAAGCGGGGCGCCGAGCGGCTACACCTTC.

The rearrangement uses TRBV6-1 and TRBJ1-5; unclear D gene. Germline loops: CDR1 MNHNS, CDR2 SASEGT. V lost 5 bases and J 3 bases, leaving 11 bases between the germline ends. This CDR3 has 14 residues. The CDR3 DNA reads as TGTGCCAGCAGTCCATGGGAGGTCAATCAGCCCCAGCATTTT. Its translation: CASSPWEVNQPQHF.